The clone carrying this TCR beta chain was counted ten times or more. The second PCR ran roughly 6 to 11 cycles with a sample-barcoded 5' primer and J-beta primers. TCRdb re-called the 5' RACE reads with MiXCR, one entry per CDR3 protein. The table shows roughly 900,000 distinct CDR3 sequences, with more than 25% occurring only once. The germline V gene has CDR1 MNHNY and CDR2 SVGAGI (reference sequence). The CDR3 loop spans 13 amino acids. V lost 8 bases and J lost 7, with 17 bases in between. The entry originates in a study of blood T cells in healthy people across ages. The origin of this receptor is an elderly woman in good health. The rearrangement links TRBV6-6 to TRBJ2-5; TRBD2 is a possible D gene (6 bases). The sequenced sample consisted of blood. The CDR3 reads CASGGVDWGTQYF. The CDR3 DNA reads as TGTGCCAGCGGCGGGGTGGACTGGGGGACCCAGTACTTC.